The sequence of this T cell receptor beta chain was determined in a study of blood T cell repertoires in COVID-19. TCRdb keeps only in-frame clones here, not all; method: immunoSEQ multiplex PCR. In the table there are more than 150,000 clones, 85% to 95% of which are singletons. The CDR3 contains 14 residues. CDR1 and CDR2 (germline): SGHAT, FQNNGV. V lost 4 bases and J lost 4, with 13 bases in between. V is TRBV11-2 and J is TRBJ2-5; the D gene is possibly TRBD1 (6 bases). This receptor was identified in a man aged 50-59 years with acute or convalescent COVID-19. Sequenced sample: peripheral blood. CDR3 in amino acids: CASSSTRGGETQYF. The DNA for the CDR3 is TGTGCCAGCAGCTCGACCCGAGGGGGAGAGACCCAGTACTTC.